The text below deals with one T cell receptor beta chain. Assay used: immunoSEQ multiplex PCR; TCRdb lists only in-frame clones, some missing. This sample carries approximately 50,000 clones, about 96% of them seen once, and the ten largest clones take 0.39%. The sample is drawn from a study of technical replicates of blood from a handful of donors. Germline-derived CDR1 and CDR2 are SGDLS and YYNGEE. The CDR3 is made up of 14 amino acids. Trimming shortened V by 0 bases and J by 3 bases, and 7 bases separated the two germline ends. The sequenced material came from T cells isolated from PBMCs. This receptor was identified in a human donor in good health. J is TRBJ1-5 and V is TRBV9; TRBD1 is a possible D gene (5 bases). CDR3 nucleotide sequence: TGTGCCAGCAGCGTAGCAGGGTCCAATCAGCCCCAGCATTTT. Amino acid sequence: CASSVAGSNQPQHF.